This TCR beta chain was profiled in a study of blood T cell repertoires in COVID-19. Study background: The origin of the acute and convalescent COVID-19 samples was the United States, Italy and Spain. The analysed material was cDNA or gDNA that came from T cells, B-cell-depleted T cells, or PBMCs.

In germline, CDR1 is SGHKS, CDR2 YYEKEE (reference sequence). Between the trimmed V and J ends, which lost 5 bases and 4 bases, there was a span of 10 bases. CDR3 size: 13 residues. In the original analysis: Nucleated cell counts were estimated from reference gene primer amplification. Profiled with immunoSEQ multiplex PCR; TCRdb holds only in-frame clones, not every one. The V and J calls and clone size were taken over from that table, and D and trimming were inferred from the DNA. The table has about 74,000 clones, about nine tenths seen once. This TCR was sampled from a woman aged 80 or over with active or convalescent COVID-19. Sequences were obtained from peripheral blood. The chain employs TRBV5-5 and TRBJ2-1; D is possibly TRBD1 (5 bases). The CDR3 DNA reads TGTGCCAGCAGTTACGACAGTTACAATGAGCAGTTCTTC. It encodes CASSYDSYNEQFF.